What follows are 20 T cell receptor beta chains derived from one specimen sequenced in a study of PD-L1 blockade in urothelial cancer. Time point specified: peripheral blood 6 weeks after treatment start. Profiled with immunoSEQ multiplex PCR; TCRdb holds only in-frame clones, not every one. The sample shows about 43,000 clones, 83% of them seen only once. The material was PBMCs, obtained around atezolizumab (anti-PD-L1) treatment. Receptor source: a man aged 55 to 69 with urothelial cancer.

The rearrangement links TRBV28 to TRBJ1-6; D is possibly TRBD1 (5 bases). This CDR3 region has 13 residues. Germline loops: CDR1 MDHEN, CDR2 SYDVKM. V lost 7 bases, J lost 8 bases, and 12 bases lay in between. The chain's CDR3 is CASNLGEDSPLHF. The DNA of the CDR3 is TGTGCCAGCAATCTAGGGGAGGATTCACCCCTCCACTTT.

The chain joins TRBV5-1 to TRBJ2-1, with 14 positions matching TRBD2. V lost 1 base and J lost 4; bases outside the gene matches: 7. This CDR3 has 18 amino acids. Germline assignment: CDR1 SGHRS and CDR2 YFSETQ. The CDR3 DNA is TGCGCCAGCAGCTTGTGGGGGACTAGCGGGGGACTATACAATGAGCAGTTCTTC. This sequence encodes CASSLWGTSGGLYNEQFF.

V is TRBV9 and J is TRBJ2-1, with 11 bases fitting TRBD2. Trimming took 2 bases from V and 10 from J; bases not matched to a gene: 5. Per the germline V gene, CDR1 is SGDLS and CDR2 is YYNGEE. The CDR3 is 14 amino acids. CDR3 in DNA: TGTGCCAGCAGCGTGGCGACTAGCGGGGAGGAGCAGTTCTTC. It specifies CASSVATSGEEQFF. The complete variable domain, with remaining parts taken from reference TRBV9 and TRBJ2-1, reads DSGVTQTPKHLITATGQRVTLRCSPRSGDLSVYWYQQSLDQGLQFLIQYYNGEERAKGNILERFSAQQFPDLHSELNLSSLELGDSALYFCASSVATSGEEQFFGPGTRLTVL.

This clone came up once. This rearrangement joins TRBV19 to TRBJ2-1; TRBD1 aligns across 9 bases. The V segment lost 4 bases and the J segment 7 bases; nucleotides outside the gene matches: 8. The CDR3 is 15 residues long. Per germline, CDR1 LNHDA and CDR2 SQIVND (reference sequence). The CDR3: CASSNPGTGRNEQFF. CDR3 sequence (DNA): TGTGCCAGTAGTAATCCCGGGACAGGGCGGAATGAGCAGTTCTTC.

The V and J genes are TRBV11-2 and TRBJ2-7; D call uncertain. The germline CDR1 and CDR2 sequences are SGHAT and FQNNGV. The CDR3 consists of 13 residues. V was trimmed by 1 base and J by 5 bases, leaving 9 bases between them. The DNA of the CDR3 is TGTGCCAGCAGCTTAGGCGTAAATAACGAGCAGTACTTC. Protein product: CASSLGVNNEQYF.

Ten or more counts support this clone. This chain links TRBV2 with TRBJ1-3; 8 bases agree with TRBD1. Germline V gene lookup returns CDR1 SNHLY and CDR2 FYNNEI. The trim removed 5 bases at V and 3 bases at J, leaving 3 bases unmatched. The CDR3 sequence is 14 residues long. CDR3 sequence: CASSPDRGGNTIYF. In DNA, the CDR3 is TGTGCCAGCAGTCCAGACAGGGGTGGAAACACCATATATTTT. Variable domain in full (rest from reference TRBV2 and TRBJ1-3): EPEVTQTPSHQVTQMGQEVILRCVPISNHLYFYWYRQILGQKVEFLVSFYNNEISEKSEIFDDQFSVERPDGSNFTLKIRSTKLEDSAMYFCASSPDRGGNTIYFGEGSWLTVV.

Concerning this clone itself: One end of the junction is discordant with germline, which a read error may explain. This sequence joins TRBV11-2 and TRBJ1-1, with TRBD1 as a possible D gene (5 bases). The germline V gene has CDR1 SGHAT and CDR2 FQNNGV. CDR3 length equals 12 residues. Written as DNA, the CDR3 is TGTGCCAGCAGCTTAAGGTCGTCGGGGGTGCTCTTT. It encodes CASSLRSSGVLF.

V usage is TRBV5-4 and J usage is TRBJ1-4; 8 bases are a match to TRBD1. V shed 0 bases, J shed 5 bases, and the junction held 3 bases outside the gene matches. This CDR3 spans 15 amino acids. Per the germline V gene, CDR1 is SGHNT and CDR2 is YYREEE (reference sequence). CDR3 coding DNA: TGTGCCAGCAGCTTGGACAGGGGGTCCAATGAAAAACTGTTTTTT. Translation gives CASSLDRGSNEKLFF.

This sequence joins TRBV13 and TRBJ2-2, with D unresolved. This CDR3 region has 15 residues. Trimming shortened V by 4 bases and J by 4 bases, and 13 bases separated the two germline ends. CDR1 is PRHDT and CDR2 is FYEKMQ in the germline V gene (reference sequence). CDR3 bases: TGTGCCAGCAGCTGGTTTGCGAGGAGCACCGGGGAGCTGTTTTTT. It encodes CASSWFARSTGELFF.

This rearrangement joins TRBV6-8 to TRBJ2-7; D is perhaps TRBD2 (6 bases). The CDR3 has 13 amino acids. Looked up from germline, CDR1 is MNHGY and CDR2 is SAAAGT. CDR3 nucleotide sequence: TGTGTTAGCAGTTACGGGGAGGCATACGAGCAGTACTTC. Translating it yields CVSSYGEAYEQYF.

The V and J genes are TRBV18 and TRBJ2-1; tentatively, D is TRBD1 (6 bases). The germline V and J ends were trimmed by 3 bases and 10 bases, with 19 bases remaining between them. This CDR3 is 15 amino acids long. Germline values: CDR1 KGHSH, CDR2 LQKENI. The CDR3 loop is CASSPGAGPGREQFF. CDR3 nucleotide sequence: TGTGCCAGCTCACCGGGGGCGGGCCCTGGGCGAGAGCAGTTCTTC. Based on the CDR3 plus reference TRBV18 and TRBJ2-1, the full variable domain is NAGVMQNPRHLVRRRGQEARLRCSPMKGHSHVYWYRQLPEEGLKFMVYLQKENIIDESGMPKERFSAEFPKEGPSILRIQQVVRGDSAAYFCASSPGAGPGREQFFGPGTRLTVL.

This chain links TRBV28 with TRBJ1-6, with 10 bases that match TRBD1. This CDR3 contains 13 residues. Germline loops: CDR1 MDHEN, CDR2 SYDVKM. The V gene end was trimmed by 6 bases and the J gene end by 9 bases; junction bases not matched to a gene: 2. CDR3: CASRGQGFSPLHF. CDR3 bases: TGTGCCAGCAGGGGACAGGGGTTTTCACCCCTCCACTTT.

This clone was picked up one time. The chain employs TRBV12-5 and TRBJ2-1; TRBD2 matches 9 bases. The J segment lost 8 bases and the V segment lost 1 base, leaving 3 bases of the junction unmatched. The CDR3 spans 14 residues. Germline CDR1 and CDR2: LGHNT and FRNRAP. CDR3 protein: CASGLGGGAHEQFF. CDR3 in DNA: TGTGCTAGTGGTTTGGGCGGGGGGGCCCATGAGCAGTTCTTC.

V usage is TRBV2 and J usage is TRBJ2-1, with D maybe TRBD1 (5 bases). Germline-derived CDR1 and CDR2 are SNHLY and FYNNEI. V lost 5 bases to trimming and J lost 7 bases, with 12 bases between them. The CDR3 length is 13 residues. Written as DNA, the CDR3 is TGTGCCAGCAGTAGTAAGCCAGGGAATGAGCAGTTCTTC. Translating it yields CASSSKPGNEQFF.

V and J are TRBV6-4 and TRBJ2-7; perhaps TRBD1 as D (6 bases). V gave up 6 bases and J gave up 0 bases, with 18 bases separating them. The CDR3 length is 16 residues. Germline CDR1 and CDR2: MRHNA and SNTAGT. CDR3 loop: CASRRLTGPSSYEQYF. For the CDR3, the DNA is TGTGCCAGCAGGCGCCTGACAGGTCCTAGCTCCTACGAGCAGTACTTC.

This sequence joins TRBV20-1 and TRBJ2-1; perhaps TRBD2 as D (6 bases). Germline V gives CDR1 DFQATT, CDR2 SNEGSKA (reference sequence). The CDR3 is 11 amino acids. V was pared by 6 bases and J by 8 bases, with 11 bases between. The CDR3 loop is CSARRRDEQFF. For the CDR3, the DNA is TGCAGTGCCCGCAGGAGGGATGAGCAGTTCTTC.

V usage is TRBV5-1 and J usage is TRBJ1-6; 10 bases match TRBD1. The CDR3 has 14 amino acids. Trimming took 3 bases from V and 6 from J; bases not matched to a gene: 0. CDR1 and CDR2 from the germline V gene are SGHRS and YFSETQ. In DNA form, the CDR3 reads TGCGCCAGCAGCTGGGACAGGGGTAATTCACCCCTCCACTTT. Its protein is CASSWDRGNSPLHF.

This clone has a handful of counts. Here the CDR3 reads CASSANSGQGLEGYTF. CDR3 coding DNA: TGTGCCAGCAGCGCTAATTCGGGACAGGGACTTGAGGGCTACACCTTC. The gene calls are TRBV7-8 and TRBJ1-2; 9 bases fit TRBD1. Germline V gene data show CDR1 as SGHVS and CDR2 as FQNEAQ. V shed 5 bases, J shed 8 bases, and the junction held 15 bases outside the gene matches. CDR3 length: 16 amino acids.

This clone appeared a single time. The V call is TRBV5-6, the J call TRBJ1-2; 10 bases are a match to TRBD1. V was clipped by 4 bases and J by 7 bases; unmatched bases: 7. Germline CDR1 and CDR2: SGHDT and YYEEEE. The CDR3 runs to 14 residues. The CDR3 DNA is TGTGCCAGCAGCGGAAGACAGGGGGCGGTTGGCTACACCTTC. Protein sequence: CASSGRQGAVGYTF.

This clone was seen once. This sequence joins TRBV9 and TRBJ2-7; D unclear. The CDR3 totals 13 residues. Trimming removed 0 bases at V and 7 bases at J, with 11 bases between. Germline V gene lookup returns CDR1 SGDLS and CDR2 YYNGEE. The CDR3 is CASSVGQANEQYF. CDR3 DNA: TGTGCCAGCAGCGTAGGGCAGGCTAATGAGCAGTACTTC.